A selection of T cell receptor beta chains follows, all from one sample in a study of blood T cell repertoires in COVID-19. Here immunoSEQ multiplex PCR was the method, and the copy in TCRdb shows in-frame clones only, minus some. The profile shows roughly 170,000 clones, 70% to 85% of them singletons. The specimen sequenced was peripheral blood. The receptors were sampled from a man aged 55 to 70 who had recovered from COVID-19. CDR3s include the opening cysteine and the closing phenylalanine or tryptophan.

>TRBJ1-3|TRBV7-8
CASSPQGTGNTIYF
>TRBJ1-6|TRBV15
CATSRDLDRVYSPLHF
>TRBJ2-3|TRBV4-1
CASSQDSRGPDTQYF
>TRBJ1-4|TRBV2
CASSESISGEKLFF
>TRBJ2-5|TRBV11-2
CASSFPRRDSFHQETQYF
>TRBJ1-1|TRBV5-1
CASSLQGESTEAFF
>TRBJ1-3|TRBV30
CAWSEDSPSGNTIYF
>TRBJ1-1|TRBV5-6
CASSPGDSRIARGTEAFF
>TRBJ1-5|TRBV19
CASIWSLYQPQHF
>TRBJ1-1|TRBV5-1
CASSLGTGGQDTEAFF
>TRBJ1-5|TRBV11-2
CASSLEGDQPQHF
>TRBJ1-1|TRBV6-6
CASSLRVGTEAFF
>TRBJ2-5|TRBV6-1
CASSEFTSGGGETQYF
>TRBJ1-5|TRBV7-2
CASSLGGDQPQHF
>TRBJ2-7|TRBV9
CASSPRGGAGDEQYF
>TRBJ1-2|TRBV9
CASSRQDSTYGYTF
>TRBJ1-4|TRBV19
CASSIQGSKEKLFF
>TRBJ2-2|TRBV19
CASSRRLAGNTGELFF
>TRBJ2-3|TRBV19
CASSPQGGSDTQYF
>TRBJ1-6|TRBV4-1
CASSQPGGAAGSPLHF
>TRBJ2-7|TRBV2
CASSFPARTDHEQYF
>TRBJ2-1|TRBV18
CASSPRRSGDYNEQFF
>TRBJ1-5|TRBV3-1/TRBV3-2
CASSRSFLTGDQPQHF
>TRBJ2-3|TRBV5-1
CASSRAEVFDTQYF
>TRBJ2-2|TRBV7-2
CASSLPPTSGGYTGELFF
>TRBJ1-5|TRBV2
CASTGGGQPQHF
>TRBJ1-5|TRBV2
CASRTDISNQPQHF
>TRBJ1-3|TRBV18
CASSPLHVGTGGYSGNTIYF
>TRBJ2-5|TRBV7-9
CASSSQGQGVGETQYF
>TRBJ2-2|TRBV7-2
CASSLGLALTGELFF
>TRBJ2-5|TRBV14
CASSQGVPGLAGGGETQYF
>TRBJ1-3|TRBV18
CASSPRQGNSGNTIYF
>TRBJ2-7|TRBV7-8
CASSPRPGQGWDEQYF